This TCR beta chain was identified in a study of T cells after yellow fever vaccination. V was shortened by 1 base and J by 10 bases, with 7 bases between the two germline ends. This CDR3 is built from 12 residues. Germline V gene lookup returns CDR1 SEHNR and CDR2 FQNEAQ (reference sequence). This clonotype was seen a few times. Its matching antigen is unknown. Overall study findings and caveats: There was a small share of clonotypes that showed up in both the CD4 and CD8 compartments. It was a weaker secondary response, yet one that peaked faster, at day 5 versus 15.

TCRdb re-analysed the 5' RACE reads in MiXCR, keeping a single row per CDR3 protein. There are some 420,000 distinct CDR3 sequences in the sample; over 15% occur only once, and roughly a sixth lies in the top ten. The chain carries TRBV7-9 and TRBJ1-4; D is unclear. Here the sequenced sample was PBMCs, taken before the yellow fever booster vaccination. The clonotype originates from a man aged 18 to 35 who received the YFV17D yellow fever vaccine. CDR3: CASSLEVGKLFF. The DNA of the CDR3 is TGTGCCAGCAGCTTAGAAGTCGGAAAACTGTTTTTT.